This T cell receptor beta chain was obtained from a study of blood T cell repertoires in COVID-19. Study in general: Donors in the United States, Italy and Spain gave samples during acute or convalescent COVID-19. PBMCs, B-cell-depleted T cells, or T cells provided the cDNA or gDNA that made up the material.

Authors' processing steps: Reference gene primer amplification gave estimated nucleated cell counts. The assay was immunoSEQ multiplex PCR, and TCRdb's table has in-frame clones only and misses some. The V and J calls and clone size were taken over from that table, and D and trimming were inferred from the DNA. The sample consists of 270,000 or so clones, 83% of them appearing once. CDR3 size: 19 residues. Germline values: CDR1 SGDLS, CDR2 YYNGEE. V was pared by 1 base and J by 0 bases, with 15 bases of the junction left unmatched. This clone was observed once. The TCR originated in a woman aged 45-65 years who had recovered from COVID-19. The specimen was peripheral blood. The chain combines TRBV9 with TRBJ1-1, with 7 bases lining up with TRBD1. CDR3 residues: CASSVLPTGRTWVNTEAFF. The CDR3 nucleotides read TGTGCCAGCAGCGTACTCCCGACAGGGAGGACGTGGGTGAACACTGAAGCTTTCTTT.